This T cell receptor (beta chain) was retrieved from a study of naive and memory T cell subsets. The beta constant-region primer was an equimolar mix of two oligonucleotides covering TRBC1 and TRBC2. Four rounds of PCR amplified the ligated cDNA using nested alpha and beta constant-region primers plus SP2. TCRdb reprocessed the UMI-ligation and nested PCR reads via MiXCR and lists one record per CDR3 protein. This sample carries around 110,000 distinct CDR3 sequences, 35% to 45% of them seen once, and the ten largest clones take about 1%. CD4+ T cell IFNgamma after overnight CMV lysate exposure gave donor CMV status. This clonotype showed up just a few times. This receptor was identified in a human donor in good health. Sequenced: central memory CD4+ T cells from blood.

CDR3 in amino acids: CASSPQNTIYF. The CDR3 bases are TGTGCCAGTTCCCCCCAAAACACCATATATTTT. The chain links TRBV12-3 or TRBV12-4 to TRBJ1-3; no reliable D call. V lost 9 bases and J 6 bases, leaving 9 bases between the germline ends. This CDR3 is built from 11 residues.